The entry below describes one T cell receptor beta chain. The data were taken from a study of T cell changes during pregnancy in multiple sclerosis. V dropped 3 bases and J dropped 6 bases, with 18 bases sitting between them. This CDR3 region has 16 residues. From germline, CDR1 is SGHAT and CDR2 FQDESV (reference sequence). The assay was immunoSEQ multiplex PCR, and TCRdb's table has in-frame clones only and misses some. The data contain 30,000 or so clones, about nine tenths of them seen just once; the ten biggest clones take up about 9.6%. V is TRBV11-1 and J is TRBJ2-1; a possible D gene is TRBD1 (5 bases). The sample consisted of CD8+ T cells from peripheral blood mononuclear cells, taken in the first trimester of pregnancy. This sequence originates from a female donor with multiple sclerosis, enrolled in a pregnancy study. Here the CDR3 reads CASSFRSVEGVNEQFF. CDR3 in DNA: TGTGCCAGCAGCTTCCGCTCGGTGGAAGGGGTCAATGAGCAGTTCTTC.